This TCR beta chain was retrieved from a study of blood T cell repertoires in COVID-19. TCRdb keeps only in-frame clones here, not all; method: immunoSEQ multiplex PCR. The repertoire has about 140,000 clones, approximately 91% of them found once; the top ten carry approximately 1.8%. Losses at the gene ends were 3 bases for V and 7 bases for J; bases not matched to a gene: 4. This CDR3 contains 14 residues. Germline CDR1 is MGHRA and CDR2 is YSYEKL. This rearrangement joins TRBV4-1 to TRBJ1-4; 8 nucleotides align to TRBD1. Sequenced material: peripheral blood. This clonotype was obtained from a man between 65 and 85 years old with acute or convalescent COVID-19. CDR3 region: CASSQRTGTEKLFF. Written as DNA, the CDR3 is TGCGCCAGCAGCCAGAGGACAGGGACTGAAAAACTGTTTTTT.